The 12 T cell receptor beta chains given below trace back to one sample, sequenced in a study of PD-1 blockade in classical Hodgkin lymphoma. Data came from immunoSEQ multiplex PCR; TCRdb stores just in-frame clones and leaves some out. Altogether about 26,000 clones are present, 67% being singletons, with the ten largest covering 12%. Every one of the patients relapsed after autologous stem cell transplantation (brentuximab vedotin exposure was variable). Sequences were derived from peripheral blood mononuclear cells (PBMCs), sampled before the second cycle of nivolumab. The source of these receptors is a human donor with classical Hodgkin lymphoma.

This clone has only a few counts. This rearrangement joins TRBV6-5 to TRBJ1-1; 10 nucleotides match TRBD1. J lost 10 bases, V lost 2 bases, and 7 bases had no gene match. Germline assignment: CDR1 MNHEY and CDR2 SVGAGI. The length of the CDR3 is 14 residues. The chain's CDR3 is CASSYQTGGRAAFF. CDR3 bases: TGTGCCAGCAGTTACCAGACAGGGGGCAGGGCAGCTTTCTTT.

This clone was counted only a few times. This chain joins TRBV6-6 and TRBJ2-1; D is unresolved. The CDR3 sequence is 14 residues long. Germline CDR1 and CDR2: MNHNY and SVGAGI (reference sequence). Trimming removed 1 base from V and 5 bases from J, with 9 bases in between. The CDR3 sequence: CASSYYGRNNEQFF. The CDR3 DNA sequence: TGTGCCAGCAGTTACTATGGTAGGAACAATGAGCAGTTCTTC.

This clone counts as medium-sized. This rearrangement joins TRBV19 to TRBJ1-2; D is undetermined. Germline V gene sequence: CDR1 LNHDA, CDR2 SQIVND (reference sequence). This CDR3 comprises 14 residues. With 6 bases removed from V and 4 bases from J, the gap between germline ends came to 15 bases. CDR3 loop: CASRQDRSSYGYTF. The CDR3 bases are TGTGCCAGTAGACAAGATCGAAGTAGCTATGGCTACACCTTC.

The rearrangement links TRBV2 to TRBJ2-1; D is unresolved. CDR3 size: 14 residues. In germline, CDR1 is SNHLY, CDR2 FYNNEI. Between the trimmed V and J ends, which lost 8 bases and 1 base, there was a span of 12 bases. Here the CDR3 reads CASGSEQSYNEQFF. For the CDR3, the DNA is TGTGCCAGCGGATCGGAACAATCCTACAATGAGCAGTTCTTC. Supplemented by reference TRBV2 and TRBJ2-1, the full variable domain reads EPEVTQTPSHQVTQMGQEVILRCVPISNHLYFYWYRQILGQKVEFLVSFYNNEISEKSEIFDDQFSVERPDGSNFTLKIRSTKLEDSAMYFCASGSEQSYNEQFFGPGTRLTVL.

This chain joins TRBV18 and TRBJ2-2; D remains unclear. The CDR3 runs to 15 residues. Germline V gene lookup returns CDR1 KGHSH and CDR2 LQKENI. Trimming left V 4 bases short and J 0 bases short, with 9 bases between. The DNA of the CDR3 is TGTGCCAGCTCACGGGCGGAGACGAACACCGGGGAGCTGTTTTTT. Protein product: CASSRAETNTGELFF.

V gene TRBV6-5 combines with J gene TRBJ2-7, with D uncertain. CDR1 MNHEY and CDR2 SVGAGI come from the germline V gene. This CDR3 is built from 16 residues. Trimming removed 0 bases at V and 0 bases at J, with 12 bases between. CDR3 bases: TGTGCCAGCAGTTACTCGGAAGGGTCGAGCTCCTACGAGCAGTACTTC. Amino acids: CASSYSEGSSSYEQYF.

The V and J genes are TRBV29-1 and TRBJ1-5; TRBD1 matches at 7 bases. The CDR3 runs to 13 residues. Germline assignment: CDR1 SQVTM and CDR2 ANQGSEA. V was clipped by 3 bases and J by 3 bases; unmatched bases: 2. The chain's CDR3 is CSVDGTVNQPQHF. The CDR3 DNA reads TGCAGCGTTGATGGGACAGTCAATCAGCCCCAGCATTTT.

The chain employs TRBV5-6 and TRBJ1-2; 7 positions agree with TRBD1. The CDR3 consists of 14 residues. J gave up 1 base and V 4 bases, and 4 bases lay outside the gene matches. CDR1 is SGHDT and CDR2 is YYEEEE in the germline V gene. CDR3 bases: TGTGCCAGCAGCGAGGGACAGCTTAACTATGGCTACACCTTC. Translating it yields CASSEGQLNYGYTF.

V and J are TRBV29-1 and TRBJ2-3, with TRBD1 as a possible D gene (6 bases). The CDR3 totals 10 residues. The V end was cut by 7 bases, the J end by 4 bases, with 6 bases between. CDR1 and CDR2 (germline): SQVTM, ANQGSEA. This CDR3 reads CSGGPDTQYF. The CDR3 DNA reads as TGCAGCGGGGGGCCAGATACGCAGTATTTT.

A single count supports this clone. The chain is built from TRBV11-2 and TRBJ1-2; 7 bases match TRBD1. The CDR3 consists of 13 residues. Germline CDR1 reads SGHAT; CDR2 reads FQNNGV. V lost 8 bases to trimming and J lost 6 bases; unmatched junction nucleotides: 9. The CDR3: CASRKTGENGYTF. The CDR3 DNA reads as TGTGCCAGCCGTAAAACAGGGGAGAATGGCTACACCTTC.

This clone has just a few counts. The chain has TRBV6-1 and TRBJ2-5; TRBD1 matches 7 bases. Germline V gene data show CDR1 as MNHNS and CDR2 as SASEGT. The CDR3 totals 15 residues. V was clipped by 5 bases and J by 4 bases; unmatched bases: 10. The CDR3 loop is CASSSRQGMGETQYF. CDR3 DNA sequence: TGTGCCAGCAGTTCCCGACAGGGTATGGGAGAGACCCAGTACTTC.

This clone has only one observation. This chain joins TRBV6-6 and TRBJ2-7, with 8 positions matching TRBD2. Looked up from germline, CDR1 is MNHNY and CDR2 is SVGAGI (reference sequence). V shed 0 bases and J 6 bases; nucleotides not matched to a gene: 4. The length of the CDR3 is 14 residues. The CDR3 DNA sequence: TGTGCCAGCAGTTACTCGGCGGGGGGCGGCGAGCAGTACTTC. It codes for CASSYSAGGGEQYF.